The rows below give T cell receptor beta chains drawn from one sample of a study of blood T cells in healthy people across ages. TCRdb re-called the 5' RACE reads with MiXCR, one entry per CDR3 protein. The top ten clones hold approximately 10% of a sample with 540,000 or so distinct CDR3 sequences, about 25% of them seen once. This sample also appeared in a second study, on T cells of mothers and their children.

The sample comprised blood. The receptors come from a boy under 18 in good health. CDR3s include the opening cysteine and the closing phenylalanine or tryptophan. Fields, in order: CDR3 length, V gene, D gene, clone size, J gene, CDR3 protein, CDR3 DNA. D genes are given only for firm matches. The listing skips clone size in some rows; elsewhere it reads once, few, many or a size class.

CDR3 length: 15; V gene: TRBV6-5; D gene: NA; clone size: few; J gene: TRBJ1-1; CDR3 protein: CASSYNGARNTEAFF; CDR3 DNA: TGTGCCAGCAGTTACAATGGGGCGCGGAACACTGAAGCTTTCTTT
CDR3 length: 14; V gene: TRBV6-6; D gene: NA; clone size: few; J gene: TRBJ2-4; CDR3 protein: CASEFSGAKNIQYF; CDR3 DNA: TGTGCCAGCGAGTTTAGTGGAGCCAAAAACATTCAGTACTTC
CDR3 length: 12; V gene: TRBV29-1; D gene: NA; clone size: NA; J gene: TRBJ2-1; CDR3 protein: CSVEDLRAEQFF; CDR3 DNA: TGCAGCGTTGAAGATCTAAGGGCTGAGCAGTTCTTC
CDR3 length: 14; V gene: TRBV20-1; D gene: TRBD2; clone size: few; J gene: TRBJ2-1; CDR3 protein: CSARSSGGAWEQFF; CDR3 DNA: TGCAGTGCTAGAAGTAGCGGGGGGGCATGGGAGCAGTTCTTC
CDR3 length: 14; V gene: TRBV7-9; D gene: NA; clone size: NA; J gene: TRBJ1-4; CDR3 protein: CASSLTRTNEKLFF; CDR3 DNA: TGTGCCAGCAGCCTCACACGGACTAATGAAAAACTGTTTTTT
CDR3 length: 14; V gene: TRBV12-3/TRBV12-4; D gene: NA; clone size: NA; J gene: TRBJ2-1; CDR3 protein: CASTRQSSYNEQFF; CDR3 DNA: TGTGCCAGCACCAGACAGAGCTCCTACAATGAGCAGTTCTTC
CDR3 length: 16; V gene: TRBV4-3; D gene: NA; clone size: NA; J gene: TRBJ2-2; CDR3 protein: CASSRHPRQNTGELFF; CDR3 DNA: TGCGCCAGCAGCCGACATCCGAGACAGAACACCGGGGAGCTGTTTTTT
CDR3 length: 13; V gene: TRBV29-1; D gene: NA; clone size: few; J gene: TRBJ2-7; CDR3 protein: CSGLILKPYEQYF; CDR3 DNA: TGCAGCGGCCTTATTCTAAAACCCTACGAGCAGTACTTC
CDR3 length: 14; V gene: TRBV20-1; D gene: NA; clone size: few; J gene: TRBJ2-7; CDR3 protein: CSARRPFGDYEQYF; CDR3 DNA: TGCAGTGCTAGGCGGCCCTTCGGGGACTACGAGCAGTACTTC
CDR3 length: 13; V gene: TRBV4-3; D gene: NA; clone size: few; J gene: TRBJ2-7; CDR3 protein: CASSQGTGAEQYF; CDR3 DNA: TGCGCCAGCAGCCAAGGGACGGGGGCCGAGCAGTACTTC
CDR3 length: 15; V gene: TRBV6-5; D gene: NA; clone size: NA; J gene: TRBJ2-3; CDR3 protein: CASSTQGSDTDTQYF; CDR3 DNA: TGTGCCAGCAGCACCCAGGGGTCGGACACAGATACGCAGTATTTT
CDR3 length: 14; V gene: TRBV7-7; D gene: TRBD2; clone size: few; J gene: TRBJ2-5; CDR3 protein: CASSFGGAQGTQYF; CDR3 DNA: TGTGCTAGCAGCTTCGGGGGGGCTCAAGGGACCCAGTACTTC
CDR3 length: 14; V gene: TRBV12-3/TRBV12-4; D gene: NA; clone size: few; J gene: TRBJ1-1; CDR3 protein: CASGLGALSTEAFF; CDR3 DNA: TGTGCCAGCGGCCTAGGGGCCTTGAGCACTGAAGCTTTCTTT
CDR3 length: 15; V gene: TRBV11-2; D gene: NA; clone size: few; J gene: TRBJ2-7; CDR3 protein: CASSLDPGGFYEQYF; CDR3 DNA: TGTGCCAGCAGCTTAGACCCAGGGGGGTTCTACGAGCAGTACTTC
CDR3 length: 13; V gene: TRBV30; D gene: NA; clone size: NA; J gene: TRBJ2-2; CDR3 protein: CAWSLLGDGELFF; CDR3 DNA: TGTGCCTGGAGTCTCCTCGGAGACGGGGAGCTGTTTTTT
CDR3 length: 16; V gene: TRBV27; D gene: NA; clone size: NA; J gene: TRBJ2-3; CDR3 protein: CASTVSWPPSTDTQYF; CDR3 DNA: TGTGCCAGCACGGTTTCATGGCCCCCTAGCACAGATACGCAGTATTTT
CDR3 length: 16; V gene: TRBV7-3; D gene: TRBD1; clone size: NA; J gene: TRBJ1-4; CDR3 protein: CASSVTLDREPEKLFF; CDR3 DNA: TGTGCCAGCAGCGTAACCCTAGACAGGGAACCCGAAAAACTGTTTTTT
CDR3 length: 13; V gene: TRBV20-1; D gene: TRBD2; clone size: NA; J gene: TRBJ2-1; CDR3 protein: CSASGLAGNEQFF; CDR3 DNA: TGCAGTGCTAGTGGACTAGCGGGGAATGAGCAGTTCTTC
CDR3 length: 14; V gene: TRBV7-2; D gene: TRBD1; clone size: NA; J gene: TRBJ1-2; CDR3 protein: CASSFGTGGSGYTF; CDR3 DNA: TGTGCCAGCAGCTTCGGGACAGGTGGAAGCGGCTACACCTTC
CDR3 length: 13; V gene: TRBV6-5; D gene: NA; clone size: NA; J gene: TRBJ1-1; CDR3 protein: CASSHRESTEAFF; CDR3 DNA: TGTGCCAGCAGTCACAGGGAGAGCACTGAAGCTTTCTTT
CDR3 length: 16; V gene: TRBV28; D gene: TRBD2; clone size: once; J gene: TRBJ2-3; CDR3 protein: CASSLPQAGGPDTQYF; CDR3 DNA: TGTGCCAGCAGCTTACCTCAAGCGGGAGGACCAGATACGCAGTATTTT
CDR3 length: 15; V gene: TRBV20-1; D gene: NA; clone size: NA; J gene: TRBJ2-3; CDR3 protein: CSARKPAGSTDTQYF; CDR3 DNA: TGCAGTGCTAGAAAACCAGCCGGATCCACAGATACGCAGTATTTT
CDR3 length: 13; V gene: TRBV12-3/TRBV12-4; D gene: NA; clone size: NA; J gene: TRBJ1-1; CDR3 protein: CASIAHLGAEAFF; CDR3 DNA: TGTGCCAGCATTGCGCACCTAGGAGCTGAAGCTTTCTTT
CDR3 length: 11; V gene: TRBV29-1; D gene: NA; clone size: once; J gene: TRBJ2-7; CDR3 protein: CSVVSFDEQYF; CDR3 DNA: TGCAGCGTCGTCTCCTTCGACGAGCAGTACTTC
CDR3 length: 12; V gene: TRBV5-4; D gene: NA; clone size: NA; J gene: TRBJ2-5; CDR3 protein: CTSSPSDETQYF; CDR3 DNA: TGTACCAGCAGCCCCTCAGACGAGACCCAGTACTTC
CDR3 length: 15; V gene: TRBV5-1; D gene: NA; clone size: NA; J gene: TRBJ2-5; CDR3 protein: CASSLDSPGVETQYF; CDR3 DNA: TGCGCCAGCAGCTTGGATTCCCCGGGAGTAGAGACCCAGTACTTC
CDR3 length: 15; V gene: TRBV6-1; D gene: TRBD2; clone size: few; J gene: TRBJ2-3; CDR3 protein: CASSEDSGGAGTQYF; CDR3 DNA: TGTGCCAGCAGTGAAGATAGCGGGGGGGCCGGCACGCAGTATTTT
CDR3 length: 16; V gene: TRBV7-8; D gene: TRBD2; clone size: NA; J gene: TRBJ2-3; CDR3 protein: CASTMVTSGSSDTQYF; CDR3 DNA: TGTGCCAGCACCATGGTGACTAGCGGGAGTTCTGATACGCAGTATTTT
CDR3 length: 16; V gene: TRBV7-6; D gene: TRBD2; clone size: few; J gene: TRBJ2-1; CDR3 protein: CASSLLAGGHRNEQFF; CDR3 DNA: TGTGCCAGCAGCTTACTAGCGGGGGGGCACCGAAATGAGCAGTTCTTC
CDR3 length: 13; V gene: TRBV20-1; D gene: TRBD1; clone size: few; J gene: TRBJ2-5; CDR3 protein: CSVEDRGAETQYF; CDR3 DNA: TGCAGTGTGGAGGACAGGGGGGCCGAGACCCAGTACTTC
CDR3 length: 17; V gene: TRBV20-1; D gene: TRBD1; clone size: many; J gene: TRBJ1-5; CDR3 protein: CSARDSQTGQSNQPQHF; CDR3 DNA: TGCAGTGCTAGAGATTCGCAGACGGGACAGAGCAATCAGCCCCAGCATTTT
CDR3 length: 11; V gene: TRBV29-1; D gene: NA; clone size: few; J gene: TRBJ1-1; CDR3 protein: CSVYVSGEAFF; CDR3 DNA: TGCAGCGTTTATGTGTCAGGTGAAGCTTTCTTT
CDR3 length: 12; V gene: TRBV11-2; D gene: NA; clone size: NA; J gene: TRBJ1-2; CDR3 protein: CASSLVRYGYTF; CDR3 DNA: TGTGCCAGCAGCTTAGTTCGCTATGGCTACACCTTC
CDR3 length: 14; V gene: TRBV30; D gene: NA; clone size: NA; J gene: TRBJ2-7; CDR3 protein: CAMEPGTRPYEQYF; CDR3 DNA: TGTGCCATGGAGCCCGGGACAAGGCCATACGAGCAGTACTTC
CDR3 length: 15; V gene: TRBV29-1; D gene: NA; clone size: NA; J gene: TRBJ2-2; CDR3 protein: CSVANRATGTGELFF; CDR3 DNA: TGCAGCGTTGCGAACAGGGCTACGGGCACCGGGGAGCTGTTTTTT
CDR3 length: 16; V gene: TRBV20-1; D gene: TRBD2; clone size: NA; J gene: TRBJ2-1; CDR3 protein: CSASALGLADYNEQFF; CDR3 DNA: TGCAGTGCTAGTGCTTTGGGACTAGCGGATTACAATGAGCAGTTCTTC
CDR3 length: 12; V gene: TRBV28; D gene: NA; clone size: few; J gene: TRBJ1-1; CDR3 protein: CASSEDITEAFF; CDR3 DNA: TGTGCCAGCAGCGAAGATATAACTGAAGCTTTCTTT
CDR3 length: 18; V gene: TRBV5-5; D gene: TRBD2; clone size: few; J gene: TRBJ2-3; CDR3 protein: CASSTGASGRLGTDTQYF; CDR3 DNA: TGTGCCAGCAGCACTGGGGCTAGCGGACGGCTGGGCACAGATACGCAGTATTTT
CDR3 length: 15; V gene: TRBV7-2; D gene: NA; clone size: NA; J gene: TRBJ2-3; CDR3 protein: CASSLRFMGADTQYF; CDR3 DNA: TGTGCCAGCAGCTTACGATTTATGGGGGCAGATACGCAGTATTTT
CDR3 length: 13; V gene: TRBV20-1; D gene: TRBD2; clone size: NA; J gene: TRBJ2-5; CDR3 protein: CSAGLAGRETQYF; CDR3 DNA: TGCAGTGCTGGACTAGCGGGGCGCGAGACCCAGTACTTC
CDR3 length: 16; V gene: TRBV29-1; D gene: NA; clone size: few; J gene: TRBJ2-7; CDR3 protein: CSVVLGWQVVSYEQYF; CDR3 DNA: TGCAGCGTTGTTTTAGGGTGGCAGGTGGTCTCCTACGAGCAGTACTTC
CDR3 length: 13; V gene: TRBV29-1; D gene: TRBD1; clone size: few; J gene: TRBJ2-3; CDR3 protein: CSVPGGGADTQYF; CDR3 DNA: TGCAGCGTTCCAGGGGGCGGTGCAGATACGCAGTATTTT
CDR3 length: 16; V gene: TRBV28; D gene: NA; clone size: few; J gene: TRBJ2-1; CDR3 protein: CASSLQGPSGLDEQFF; CDR3 DNA: TGTGCCAGCAGTTTACAGGGGCCATCGGGGTTGGATGAGCAGTTCTTC
CDR3 length: 17; V gene: TRBV28; D gene: TRBD2; clone size: NA; J gene: TRBJ2-3; CDR3 protein: CASNNGVSGGPTETQYF; CDR3 DNA: TGTGCCAGCAATAATGGGGTTAGCGGGGGCCCAACGGAGACCCAGTACTTT
CDR3 length: 16; V gene: TRBV5-5; D gene: TRBD1; clone size: NA; J gene: TRBJ2-5; CDR3 protein: CASSLYAGTAQETQYF; CDR3 DNA: TGTGCCAGCAGCTTGTACGCCGGGACAGCTCAAGAGACCCAGTACTTC
CDR3 length: 16; V gene: TRBV27; D gene: NA; clone size: NA; J gene: TRBJ2-5; CDR3 protein: CASSLSVGVNQETQYF; CDR3 DNA: TGTGCCAGCAGTTTATCCGTGGGAGTAAACCAAGAGACCCAGTACTTC
CDR3 length: 17; V gene: TRBV4-1; D gene: NA; clone size: few; J gene: TRBJ2-5; CDR3 protein: CASSPLPHHVYQETQYF; CDR3 DNA: TGCGCCAGCAGCCCCCTTCCCCACCATGTGTACCAAGAGACCCAGTACTTC
CDR3 length: 14; V gene: TRBV28; D gene: NA; clone size: few; J gene: TRBJ2-1; CDR3 protein: CASSPRTKSNEQFF; CDR3 DNA: TGTGCCAGCAGTCCAAGGACCAAGAGCAATGAGCAGTTCTTC
CDR3 length: 14; V gene: TRBV5-1; D gene: NA; clone size: few; J gene: TRBJ1-4; CDR3 protein: CASSLGTVNEKLFF; CDR3 DNA: TGCGCCAGCAGCTTGGGGACTGTTAATGAAAAACTGTTTTTT
CDR3 length: 9; V gene: TRBV7-6; D gene: NA; clone size: NA; J gene: TRBJ2-1; CDR3 protein: CAVGNEQFF; CDR3 DNA: TGTGCCGTAGGCAATGAGCAGTTCTTC